This T cell receptor beta chain comes out of a study of blood T cell repertoires in COVID-19. About the study: T cells, B-cell-depleted T cells, or PBMCs provided the cDNA or gDNA that served as material.

Under the authors' procedure: The authors estimated nucleated cell counts from reference gene primer amplification. Profiling relied on immunoSEQ multiplex PCR, and the TCRdb table lists in-frame clones only, not all of them. D and trimming come from the DNA, and the V and J calls and clone size come from that table. The data hold approximately 470,000 clones, with about nine tenths observed a single time. Two negative PCRs, clearance, or symptom resolution had been documented for recovered Cohort 3 donors. The germline V and J ends were trimmed by 6 bases and 1 base, with 15 bases remaining between them. The CDR3 contains 15 residues. Germline V CDR1 and CDR2: MNHNY, SVGAGI (reference sequence).

Sequenced input: PBMCs or T cells enriched from blood (not recorded which). The receptor's source is a woman in her late teens or twenties who had recovered from COVID-19. The gene calls are TRBV6-6 and TRBJ1-1, with a possible D match to TRBD1 (6 bases). The CDR3 loop reads CASSLSRDTNTEAFF. The CDR3, as DNA: TGTGCCAGCAGCCTTTCACGGGACACGAACACTGAAGCTTTCTTT.